A selection of T cell receptor beta chains follows, all from one sample in a study of blood T cells in healthy people across ages. TCRdb called the 5' RACE reads again in MiXCR, with one record for every CDR3 protein. The sample consists of over 1,500,000 distinct CDR3 sequences, roughly two fifths of them appearing once. The sequenced sample was blood. These receptors all come from a human donor in good health. CDR3s include the opening cysteine and the closing phenylalanine or tryptophan. The order of the fields is clone size, J gene, D gene, V gene, CDR3 protein, CDR3 DNA. The D gene is left open where the match is weak. Clone size, where shown, is once, few, many, or a class for clones that have expanded.

few | TRBJ2-3 | TRBD2 | TRBV27 | CASSLSGTGADTQYF | TGTGCCAGCAGTTTAAGCGGGACCGGCGCAGATACGCAGTATTTT
many | TRBJ1-2 | NA | TRBV29-1 | CSANPGAYTF | TGCAGCGCCAACCCAGGGGCCTACACCTTC
NA | TRBJ2-5 | NA | TRBV5-1 | CASSSKGLPLGTQYF | TGCGCCAGCAGTTCCAAGGGACTTCCCTTGGGGACCCAGTACTTC
many | TRBJ2-1 | NA | TRBV7-2 | CASRPSSYNEQFF | TGTGCCAGCCGACCGAGCTCCTACAATGAGCAGTTCTTC
NA | TRBJ1-1 | NA | TRBV29-1 | CSVEQMSTEAFF | TGCAGCGTTGAACAGATGAGCACTGAAGCTTTCTTT
NA | TRBJ1-2 | NA | TRBV6-6 | CASSYTGTRPGYTF | TGTGCCAGCAGTTACACGGGGACAAGGCCTGGCTACACCTTC
few | TRBJ2-1 | TRBD2 | TRBV7-2 | CASSSSRSGINEQFF | TGTGCCAGCAGCTCATCCCGTAGCGGGATTAATGAGCAGTTCTTC
few | TRBJ1-4 | NA | TRBV11-2 | CASSLTGFNEKLFF | TGTGCCAGCAGCCTGACAGGCTTTAATGAAAAACTGTTTTTT
NA | TRBJ2-6 | TRBD1 | TRBV5-1 | CASSLTGTGYRASGSGANVLTF | TGCGCCAGCAGCCTAACCGGGACAGGGTATAGAGCTTCGGGCTCTGGGGCCAACGTCCTGACTTTC
NA | TRBJ1-3 | NA | TRBV29-1 | CSVGPAQGAGNTIYF | TGCAGCGTTGGCCCCGCTCAGGGAGCTGGAAACACCATATATTTT
few | TRBJ1-2 | NA | TRBV7-2 | CASSLSRPLAAGYTF | TGTGCCAGCAGCTTATCCCGACCATTGGCAGCGGGCTACACCTTC
NA | TRBJ2-7 | TRBD1 | TRBV6-5 | CASSHLTGHYEQYF | TGTGCCAGCAGTCACCTGACAGGGCACTACGAGCAGTACTTC
few | TRBJ1-5 | TRBD1 | TRBV12-3/TRBV12-4 | CASSQGTGNQPQHF | TGTGCCAGCAGTCAAGGGACAGGTAATCAGCCCCAGCATTTT
NA | TRBJ2-7 | NA | TRBV2 | CASSYRTGKYEQYF | TGTGCCAGCAGTTATAGGACGGGGAAATACGAGCAGTACTTC
NA | TRBJ2-5 | TRBD2 | TRBV12-3/TRBV12-4 | CASSLPGLAGAGETQYF | TGTGCCAGCAGTCTCCCGGGACTAGCGGGGGCCGGGGAGACCCAGTACTTC
NA | TRBJ1-4 | TRBD1 | TRBV27 | CASSCGQGGEKLFF | TGTGCCAGCAGTTGCGGACAGGGGGGAGAAAAACTGTTTTTT